The T cell receptor beta chain under discussion was sequenced for a study of T cells in Graves' hyperthyroidism and ophthalmopathy. Authors of the study amplified TCR beta CDR3 regions from RNA transcripts. First-round RT-PCR of the TCR CDR3 relied on the HTBI primer set. TCRdb reprocessed the multiplex PCR reads with MiXCR, giving one entry per CDR3 protein. The table lists about 640,000 distinct CDR3 sequences, 40% to 55% of them singletons. Germline V gene data show CDR1 as LGHNT and CDR2 as FRNRAP. The CDR3 runs to 15 residues. V dropped 5 bases and J dropped 6; count of bases not matched to a gene: 8.

The chain recombines TRBV12-5 with TRBJ1-5, with 9 bases identical to TRBD1. The sample consisted of peripheral blood or thyroid tissue (not recorded which). The source is an adult man with Graves' disease, either hyperthyroidism or ophthalmopathy (not recorded which). The CDR3 nucleotides read TGTGCTAGTGGTCCCCCGACAGGGGGAAGTCAGCCCCAGCATTTT. Translating it yields CASGPPTGGSQPQHF.